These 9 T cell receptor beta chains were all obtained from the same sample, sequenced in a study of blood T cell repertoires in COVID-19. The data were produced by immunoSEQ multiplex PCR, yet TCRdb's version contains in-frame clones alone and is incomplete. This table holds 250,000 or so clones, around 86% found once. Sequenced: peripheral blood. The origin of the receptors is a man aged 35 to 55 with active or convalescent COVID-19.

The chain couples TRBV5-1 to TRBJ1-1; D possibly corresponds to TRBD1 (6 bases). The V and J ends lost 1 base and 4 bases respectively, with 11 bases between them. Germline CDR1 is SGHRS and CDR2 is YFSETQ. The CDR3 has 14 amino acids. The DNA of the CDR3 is TGCGCCAGCAGCTTGTGGGGGCCGGGCACTGAAGCTTTCTTT. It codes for CASSLWGPGTEAFF.

CDR3 in DNA: TGTGCCAGCAGCTTACGCATTAGCGGGAGGGGAAATGAGCAGTTCTTC. This encodes CASSLRISGRGNEQFF. The chain uses TRBV11-3 and TRBJ2-1; 11 bases map to TRBD2. The ends lost 2 bases at V and 7 bases at J; junction bases unmatched: 7. This CDR3 comprises 16 residues. Germline values: CDR1 SGHNT, CDR2 YENEEA.

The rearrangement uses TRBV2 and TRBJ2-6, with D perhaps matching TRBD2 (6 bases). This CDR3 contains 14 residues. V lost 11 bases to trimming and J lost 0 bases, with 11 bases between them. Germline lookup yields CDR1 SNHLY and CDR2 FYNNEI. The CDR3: CAGLGSSGANVLTF. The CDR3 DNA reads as TGTGCCGGCCTCGGGAGCTCTGGGGCCAACGTCCTGACTTTC.

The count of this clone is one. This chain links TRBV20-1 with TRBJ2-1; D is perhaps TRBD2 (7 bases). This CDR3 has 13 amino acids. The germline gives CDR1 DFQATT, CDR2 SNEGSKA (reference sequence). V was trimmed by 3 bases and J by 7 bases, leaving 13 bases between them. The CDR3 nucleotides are TGCAGTGCTAGTGAGGGGGGGAGTAATGAGCAGTTCTTC. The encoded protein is CSASEGGSNEQFF.

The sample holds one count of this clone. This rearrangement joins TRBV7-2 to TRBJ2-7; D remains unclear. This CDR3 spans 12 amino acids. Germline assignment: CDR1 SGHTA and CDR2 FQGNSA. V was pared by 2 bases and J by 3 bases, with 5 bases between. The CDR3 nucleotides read TGTGCCAGCAGCTTATACATCTACGAGCAGTACTTC. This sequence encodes CASSLYIYEQYF.

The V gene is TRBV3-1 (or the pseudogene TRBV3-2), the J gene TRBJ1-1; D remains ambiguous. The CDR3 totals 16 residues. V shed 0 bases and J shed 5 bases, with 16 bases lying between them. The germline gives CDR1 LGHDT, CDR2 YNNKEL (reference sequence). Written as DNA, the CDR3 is TGTGCCAGCAGCCAAGACAGCGGACTTTCGGGGACTGAAGCTTTCTTT. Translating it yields CASSQDSGLSGTEAFF.

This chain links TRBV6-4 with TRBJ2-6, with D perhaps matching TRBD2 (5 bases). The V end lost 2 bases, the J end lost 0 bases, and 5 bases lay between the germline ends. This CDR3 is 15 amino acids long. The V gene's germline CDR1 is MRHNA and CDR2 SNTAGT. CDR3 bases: TGTGCCAGCAGTGACCGGGACTCTGGGGCCAACGTCCTGACTTTC. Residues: CASSDRDSGANVLTF.

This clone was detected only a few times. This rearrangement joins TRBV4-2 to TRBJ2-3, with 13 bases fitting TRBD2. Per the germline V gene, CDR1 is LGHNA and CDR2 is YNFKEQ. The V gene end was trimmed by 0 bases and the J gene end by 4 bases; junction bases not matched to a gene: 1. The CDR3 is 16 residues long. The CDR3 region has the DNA TGTGCCAGCAGCCAAGAGGGGACTAGCGGGGCAGATACGCAGTATTTT. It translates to CASSQEGTSGADTQYF.

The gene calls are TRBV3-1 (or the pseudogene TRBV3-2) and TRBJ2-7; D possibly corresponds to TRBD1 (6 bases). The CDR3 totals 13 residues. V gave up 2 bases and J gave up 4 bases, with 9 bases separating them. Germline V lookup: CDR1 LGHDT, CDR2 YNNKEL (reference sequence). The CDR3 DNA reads TGTGCCAGCAGCCAAACGGACAGTTACGAGCAGTACTTC. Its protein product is CASSQTDSYEQYF.